This passage covers 11 T cell receptor beta chains from one sample sequenced in a study of monozygotic twins with inflammatory bowel disease (dated by TCRdb to the late 2010s). Library preparation employed 5' RACE. Sequenced on an Illumina HiSeq 2500. After the reads were reprocessed by TCRdb, one entry was made per CDR3 protein sequence, with no DNA. The sample's records list about 440,000 distinct CDR3 sequences. About 2.6% of the sample is held by the ten biggest clonotypes. Sequencing was done on a sample of blood. The source is a human donor with ulcerative colitis or Crohn's disease, or a healthy co-twin of an affected twin (not recorded which).

The chain recombines TRBV20-1 with TRBJ2-3; the D call of TRBD1 rests on TCRdb alone, since no DNA is present to check it. CDR3 length: 13 residues. Germline V gene data show CDR1 as DFQATT and CDR2 as SNEGSKA (reference sequence). CDR3 loop: CSARVGTTDTQYF.

The V and J genes are TRBV29-1 and TRBJ2-1; the TCRdb call, TRBD1, lacks DNA for checking. The CDR3 runs 11 residues. The germline V gene has CDR1 SQVTM and CDR2 ANQGSEA. CDR3 protein: CSVAAPNEQFF.

The chain carries TRBV24-1 and TRBJ2-5. Germline V gives CDR1 KGHDR, CDR2 SFDVKD. The length of the CDR3 is 12 residues. The CDR3 spells CATSDLLETQYF.

The chain links TRBV19 to TRBJ1-3. CDR1 LNHDA and CDR2 SQIVND come from the germline V gene (reference sequence). The CDR3 runs 13 residues. CDR3: CASSMGLENTIYF.

The chain is built from TRBV5-1 and TRBJ1-3; TCRdb lists TRBD1, though no DNA is available to test this call. CDR3 length: 17 residues. CDR1 is SGHRS and CDR2 is YFSETQ in the germline V gene. The CDR3 spells CASSLEGQASSGNTIYF.

The chain uses TRBV7-2 and TRBJ1-4; TCRdb picks TRBD1, but there is no DNA to check that call. Germline V gene sequence: CDR1 SGHTA, CDR2 FQGNSA. This CDR3 spans 16 amino acids. The CDR3 protein is CASSRSTPQLGEKLFF.

The V call is TRBV7-2, the J call TRBJ2-2; checking the TCRdb D call of TRBD2 is not possible without DNA. The CDR3 spans 17 residues. In germline, CDR1 is SGHTA, CDR2 FQGNSA. The CDR3 region is CASITTGRASNTGELFF.

The V gene is TRBV9, the J gene TRBJ1-1. This CDR3 region has 13 residues. Germline lookup yields CDR1 SGDLS and CDR2 YYNGEE. The CDR3 sequence is CASSVEMNTEAFF.

The chain couples TRBV28 to TRBJ1-1; TCRdb lists TRBD1, though no DNA is available to test this call. This CDR3 comprises 12 residues. Germline V gene data show CDR1 as MDHEN and CDR2 as SYDVKM. CDR3: CASSLQTGMAFF.

The chain recombines TRBV12-3 or TRBV12-4 with TRBJ2-2. CDR3 size: 12 residues. CDR3 residues: CASQRLAGELFF.

This chain links TRBV19 with TRBJ2-4; the TCRdb D gene call, TRBD1, has no DNA to confirm it. Germline V gives CDR1 LNHDA, CDR2 SQIVND (reference sequence). CDR3 length: 16 residues. CDR3 sequence reads: CASSIGGRMAKNIQYF.